The rows below give T cell receptor beta chains drawn from one sample of a study of T cell responses to AZD1222 COVID-19 vaccine. TCRdb's copy holds only in-frame clones and misses some; the assay was immunoSEQ multiplex PCR. This sample has approximately 200,000 clones, with about 95% found just once. The sequencing used peripheral blood, collected 28 days after the second dose of the MenACWY control vaccine. Receptors originate from an adult who received the MenACWY meningococcal vaccine as a control. Each CDR3 is given without its conserved first and last residue. Each record gives: J gene, clone size, V gene, CDR3 protein. The listing skips clone size in some rows; elsewhere it reads once, few, many or a size class.

TRBJ1-4,once,TRBV19,ASRGDRLTNEKLF
TRBJ2-7,NA,TRBV28,ASRQAGGNYEQY
TRBJ1-1,NA,TRBV7-3,ASSSSMNTEAF
TRBJ2-7,NA,TRBV12-3/TRBV12-4,ASSLVQGGEQY
TRBJ2-2,once,TRBV5-1,ASSLLSSGGDTGELF
TRBJ2-7,NA,TRBV10-3,ATRIGTLTYEQY
TRBJ1-1,NA,TRBV5-1,ASSSPRTGGGMNTEAF
TRBJ1-2,NA,TRBV6-5,ASRRQGFYGYT
TRBJ1-2,NA,TRBV6-5,ASSYGQGAYGYT
TRBJ2-3,NA,TRBV7-3,ASSPNPGGGTDTQY
TRBJ2-7,NA,TRBV7-9,ASSLTSGSSGYEQY
TRBJ1-1,NA,TRBV29-1,SVGGFSAEAF
TRBJ2-7,NA,TRBV5-4,ASSLGGGQTYEQY
TRBJ1-1,NA,TRBV2,ASSEGQFMSSTEAF
TRBJ2-7,NA,TRBV7-2,ASSIPTTGVETE
TRBJ2-7,once,TRBV28,ASSNIPRTGKTHEQY
TRBJ2-6,NA,TRBV19,ASNPGAAGANVLT
TRBJ1-6,NA,TRBV30,AWSIAGVRSYNSPLH
TRBJ2-3,few,TRBV19,ASSSTRDTDTQY
TRBJ2-5,NA,TRBV24-1,ATSDFPQETQY
TRBJ2-7,NA,TRBV7-8,ASSPVGGGTYEQY
TRBJ2-7,NA,TRBV12-3/TRBV12-4,ASSPGGEQY
TRBJ1-5,NA,TRBV5-6,ASSIGGRYSNQPQH
TRBJ1-1,NA,TRBV19,ASSIFGDTEAF
TRBJ1-6,NA,TRBV10-3,AIRGQGGNSPLH
TRBJ2-1,NA,TRBV29-1,SVRTGTSGSKSYNEQF
TRBJ2-3,NA,TRBV6-2/TRBV6-3,ASSSLGGGSYTDTQY
TRBJ1-5,NA,TRBV3-1/TRBV3-2,ASSQDAGLSNQPQH
TRBJ1-4,NA,TRBV30,AWSVLPGEKLF
TRBJ1-1,NA,TRBV6-5,ASSYVESPRTEAF
TRBJ1-6,NA,TRBV7-2,ASSLMRAENNSPLH
TRBJ2-3,NA,TRBV7-9,ASSATGTSADTQY
TRBJ1-4,NA,TRBV28,AAAGPGDEKLF
TRBJ2-3,NA,TRBV7-6,ASSLSDGSTDTQY
TRBJ2-7,few,TRBV28,ASSLLAGGGEQY
TRBJ1-5,NA,TRBV28,ASSSGNAPQH
TRBJ1-2,NA,TRBV6-5,ASSRVRDRNGYT
TRBJ1-2,NA,TRBV9,ASSAVDGGAGYT
TRBJ1-6,NA,TRBV18,ASSPDRVSPLH